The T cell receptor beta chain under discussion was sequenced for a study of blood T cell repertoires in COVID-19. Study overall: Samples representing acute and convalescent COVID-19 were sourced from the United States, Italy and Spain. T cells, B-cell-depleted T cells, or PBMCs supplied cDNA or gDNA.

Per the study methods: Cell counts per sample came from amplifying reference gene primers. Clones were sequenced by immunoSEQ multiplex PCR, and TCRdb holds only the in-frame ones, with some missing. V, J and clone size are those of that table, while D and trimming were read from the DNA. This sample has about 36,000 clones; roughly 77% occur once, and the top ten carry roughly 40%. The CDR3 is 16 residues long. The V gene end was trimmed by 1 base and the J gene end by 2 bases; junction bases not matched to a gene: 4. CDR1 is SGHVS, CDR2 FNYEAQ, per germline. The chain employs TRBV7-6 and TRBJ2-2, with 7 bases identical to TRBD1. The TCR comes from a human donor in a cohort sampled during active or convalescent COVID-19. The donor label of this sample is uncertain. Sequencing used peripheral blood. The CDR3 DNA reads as TGTGCCAGCAGCTTAGTTCAGGGGGTAAACACCGGGGAGCTGTTTTTT. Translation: CASSLVQGVNTGELFF.